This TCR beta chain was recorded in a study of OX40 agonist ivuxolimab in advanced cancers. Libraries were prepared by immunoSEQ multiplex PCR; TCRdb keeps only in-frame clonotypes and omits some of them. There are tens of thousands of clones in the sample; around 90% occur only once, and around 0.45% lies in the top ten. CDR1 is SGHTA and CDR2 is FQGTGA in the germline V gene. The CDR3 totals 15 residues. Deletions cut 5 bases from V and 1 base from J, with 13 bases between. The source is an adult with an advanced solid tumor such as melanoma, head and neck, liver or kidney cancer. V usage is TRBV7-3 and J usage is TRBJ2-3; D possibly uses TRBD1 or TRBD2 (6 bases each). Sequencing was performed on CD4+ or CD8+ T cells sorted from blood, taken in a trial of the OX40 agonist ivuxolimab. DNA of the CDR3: TGTGCCAGCAGCGTTAGTGGGGGGCGCACAGATACGCAGTATTTT. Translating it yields CASSVSGGRTDTQYF.